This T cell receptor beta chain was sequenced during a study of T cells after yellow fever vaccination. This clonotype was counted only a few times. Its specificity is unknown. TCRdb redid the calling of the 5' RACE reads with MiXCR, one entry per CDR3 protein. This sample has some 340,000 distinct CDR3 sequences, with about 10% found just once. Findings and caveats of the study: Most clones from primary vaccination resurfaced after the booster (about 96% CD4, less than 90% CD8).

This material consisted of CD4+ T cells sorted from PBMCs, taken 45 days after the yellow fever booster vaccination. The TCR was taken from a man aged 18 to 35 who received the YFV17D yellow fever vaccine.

The CDR3 sequence: CASSYQSLGSYEQYF. CDR3 nucleotide sequence: TGTGCCAGCAGCTACCAGTCCCTTGGCTCCTACGAGCAGTACTTC. This rearrangement joins TRBV7-2 to TRBJ2-7; D ambiguous. The CDR3 consists of 15 residues. The V and J ends lost 4 bases and 0 bases respectively, with 13 bases between them. Germline V lookup: CDR1 SGHTA, CDR2 FQGNSA.